Presented here are 27 T cell receptor delta chains from one specimen sequenced in a study of gamma-delta T cells after stem cell transplantation. TCRdb re-called the RT-PCR reads via CATT. Here the sample spans a few thousand delta-chain clones, approximately 32% being singletons. The sequenced sample was gamma-delta T cells. The source of these receptors is a human donor. It is not recorded whose cells these are; they may come from a transplant donor.

This clone has only a few counts. The rearrangement joins TRDV2 to TRDJ1; 13 nucleotides match TRDD3. Germline values: CDR1 GEAIGNYY, CDR2 EKD. The trim removed 0 bases at V and 0 bases at J, leaving 6 bases unmatched. The CDR3 is 18 amino acids. The CDR3 is CACDTLVLGDTYTDKLIF. In DNA form, the CDR3 reads TGTGCCTGTGACACCCTAGTACTGGGGGATACGTACACCGATAAACTCATCTTT.

This chain joins TRDV2 and TRDJ1, with a possible D match to TRDD2 (5 bases). The CDR3 spans 15 residues. In germline, CDR1 is GEAIGNYY, CDR2 EKD. Trimming took off 2 bases at V and 2 bases at J, with 14 bases between the two ends. The CDR3 DNA sequence: TGTGCCTGTGACATCCTATCCTCTCCAACCGATAAACTCATCTTT. Its protein is CACDILSSPTDKLIF.

In its sample, this clone was seen a few times. TCRdb assigns this DNA the protein of a much larger clone, which departs from its translation at residue 9; this likely reflects a read error, and the protein shown comes from translating the DNA. The rearrangement uses TRDV2 and TRDJ1, with D tentatively TRDD2 (5 bases). The CDR3 length is 15 residues. Germline V lookup: CDR1 GEAIGNYY, CDR2 EKD. V was trimmed by 7 bases and J by 0 bases, leaving 17 bases between them. This CDR3 reads CACFPLVRNTDKLIF. The DNA for the CDR3 is TGTGCCTGCTTCCCCTTGGTACGGAACACCGATAAACTCATCTTT.

This chain connects TRDV2 to TRDJ1; 7 nucleotides line up with TRDD3. Per the germline V gene, CDR1 is GEAIGNYY and CDR2 is EKD. The CDR3 extends over 15 amino acids. The V and J ends lost 1 base and 0 bases, in that order; junction bases with no gene match: 4. CDR3 in amino acids: CACDTLGINTDKLIF. The CDR3 DNA is TGTGCCTGTGACACTCTGGGGATAAACACCGATAAACTCATCTTT.

Note on this clone: Germline and junction disagree at one end, which may indicate a read error. The chain links TRDV1 to TRDJ1, with a tentative D call TRDD2 (5 bases). The germline V gene encodes CDR1 TSWWSYY and CDR2 QGS. The CDR3 has 23 amino acids. As DNA, the CDR3 is TGTGCTCTTGGGGAATACACTTCCCCCTACGGGCCTACGGCCTCGATGTACACCGATAAACCCATCTTT. Residues: CALGEYTSPYGPTASMYTDKPIF.

This clone was counted between two and nine times. V and J are TRDV1 and TRDJ1, with D possibly being TRDD2 (5 bases). This CDR3 has 15 amino acids. Trimming stripped 4 bases from V and 10 bases from J, with 22 bases between. The germline V gene has CDR1 TSWWSYY and CDR2 QGS. CDR3 loop: CALGVTFWCHERLIF. The CDR3 region has the DNA TGTGCTCTTGGGGTTACCTTCTGGTGCCATGAGAGACTCATCTTT.

This clone qualifies as medium-sized. The rearrangement uses TRDV2 and TRDJ3, with D hard to call. Per the germline V gene, CDR1 is GEAIGNYY and CDR2 is EKD. The length of the CDR3 is 18 residues. Between the trimmed V and J ends, which lost 0 bases and 0 bases, there was a span of 11 bases. CDR3 region: CACDTVGESSWDTRQMFF. As DNA, the CDR3 is TGTGCCTGTGACACCGTGGGAGAGAGCTCCTGGGACACCCGACAGATGTTTTTC.

A remark on this clone: This likely came from a read error, as a far larger clone is one base away. The chain carries TRDV2 and TRDJ1; 8 bases align to TRDD3. The ends lost 0 bases at V and 0 bases at J; junction bases unmatched: 14. The CDR3 is made up of 19 amino acids. Per the germline V gene, CDR1 is GEAIGNYY and CDR2 is EKD. The CDR3 is CACDTVEGTGGTYTDKLIF. CDR3 in DNA: TGTGCCTGTGACACCGTTGAGGGGACTGGGGGTACGTACACCGATAAACTCATCTTT.

As concerns this clone: One end of the junction varies from germline; a read error may be responsible. The J gene is TRDJ3, the V gene TRDV2; 7 bases line up with TRDD3. CDR3 length: 25 residues. The germline gives CDR1 GEAIGNYY, CDR2 EKD. This CDR3 is CACDPVSGWGTPLRLSSWDARQMFF. CDR3 sequence (DNA): TGTGCCTGTGACCCCGTGAGTGGATGGGGGACCCCGCTTCGTTTATCGTCCTGGGACGCCCGGCAGATGTTTTTC.

A word on this clone: The mismatch at residue 6 between this DNA's translation and the TCRdb protein of a much larger clone likely reflects a read error; the protein shown is translated from the DNA. The V and J genes are TRDV2 and TRDJ1; TRDD3 matches 7 bases. With 0 bases clipped from V and 0 bases from J, the junction kept 3 bases outside the gene matches. The CDR3 sequence is 15 residues long. Germline loops: CDR1 GEAIGNYY, CDR2 EKD. As DNA, the CDR3 is TGTGCCTGTGACACCATGGGGGAGTACACCGATAAACTCATCTTT. It is translated as CACDTMGEYTDKLIF.

As regards this clone: TCRdb assigns this DNA the protein of a much larger clone, which departs from its translation at residue 8; this likely reflects a read error, and the protein shown comes from translating the DNA. The genes are TRDV2 and TRDJ1; 7 positions match TRDD3. V was clipped by 0 bases and J by 3 bases; unmatched bases: 15. Germline V gene sequence: CDR1 GEAIGNYY, CDR2 EKD. The CDR3 has 18 residues. As DNA, the CDR3 is TGTGCCTGTGACACCGTAGGTGTGGGATACACGCGGGCCGATAAACTCATCTTT. This sequence encodes CACDTVGVGYTRADKLIF.

The chain is built from TRDV2 and TRDJ2; a weak D match, TRDD3 (5 bases). This CDR3 has 18 residues. Per germline, CDR1 GEAIGNYY and CDR2 EKD. V was trimmed by 0 bases and J by 1 base, leaving 17 bases between them. As DNA, the CDR3 is TGTGCCTGTGACACCCTTTTCGGGGGGGTCTATTTGACAGCACAACTCTTCTTT. Translated, it gives CACDTLFGGVYLTAQLFF.

On this clone itself: A far larger clone is just one base off, so this is likely a read error. Other DNA sequences in this specimen translate into the identical CDR3. This rearrangement joins TRDV2 to TRDJ3, with TRDD3 matching over 9 bases. CDR1 is GEAIGNYY and CDR2 is EKD in the germline V gene. The CDR3 consists of 19 residues. The CDR3 DNA is TGTGCCTGTGACAACTGGGGGACACCTGGGTCCTGGGACACCCGACAGATGTTCTTC. Protein product: CACDNWGTPGSWDTRQMFF.

The chain is built from TRDV2 and TRDJ1; TRDD3 agrees at 9 bases. The germline gives CDR1 GEAIGNYY, CDR2 EKD. J was trimmed by 0 bases and V by 0 bases; bases with no gene match: 13. The CDR3 extends over 19 amino acids. CDR3 sequence (DNA): TGTGCCTGTGACACCATTACTGGGGGACCTCCTAGACACACCGATAAACTCATCTTT. It is translated as CACDTITGGPPRHTDKLIF.

V usage is TRDV2 and J usage is TRDJ1; D possibly matches TRDD2 or TRDD3 (8 bases each). V dropped 1 base and J dropped 4 bases, with 27 bases sitting between them. CDR1 is GEAIGNYY and CDR2 is EKD in the germline V gene. The CDR3 has 19 amino acids. DNA for the CDR3: TGTGCCTGTGACACTCTTCCTACGGGGCCTGGGGGAGCTCGCGATAAACTCATCTTT. Translated, it gives CACDTLPTGPGGARDKLIF.

The chain is built from TRDV1 and TRDJ1, with TRDD2 as a possible D gene (5 bases). V was trimmed by 5 bases and J by 0 bases, leaving 13 bases between them. Germline assignment: CDR1 TSWWSYY and CDR2 QGS. The CDR3 is 15 amino acids. This CDR3 is CALGPPFGNTDKLIF. For the CDR3, the DNA is TGTGCTCTTGGGCCCCCCTTCGGAAACACCGATAAACTCATCTTT.

The chain employs TRDV1 and TRDJ1, with D perhaps matching TRDD2 (5 bases). V lost 7 bases, J lost 10 bases, and 28 bases lay in between. The CDR3 length is 16 residues. Looked up from germline, CDR1 is TSWWSYY and CDR2 is QGS. The CDR3 sequence is CALVPRDKSGPKALIF. In DNA form, the CDR3 reads TGTGCTCTTGTCCCTAGGGACAAGTCGGGTCCTAAGGCACTCATCTTT.

The chain has TRDV2 and TRDJ1; 12 nucleotides line up with TRDD3. Germline V gene data show CDR1 as GEAIGNYY and CDR2 as EKD. This CDR3 spans 19 amino acids. V trimming: 3 bases; J trimming: 4 bases; junction bases outside the gene matches: 17. The CDR3 sequence: CACDPLRTGGYWDYDKLIF. CDR3 DNA: TGTGCCTGTGACCCTCTCCGTACTGGGGGATACTGGGACTACGATAAACTCATCTTT.

A remark on this clone: A much bigger clone sits one base away, suggesting this may be a read error. The chain joins TRDV2 to TRDJ1; 9 positions match TRDD3. The CDR3 has 19 amino acids. The V gene's germline CDR1 is GEAIGNYY and CDR2 EKD. The CDR3 sequence is CARDTVARGYAGVTDKLIF. DNA of the CDR3: TGTGCCCGTGACACCGTTGCGAGGGGATACGCGGGTGTCACCGATAAACTCATCTTT.

This clone is medium-sized. This is likely an artifact of a read error, given a far larger clone one base away. The V gene is TRDV2, the J gene TRDJ1, with D perhaps TRDD3 (6 bases). Germline assignment: CDR1 GEAIGNYY and CDR2 EKD. This CDR3 has 18 residues. The CDR3 spells CACDTLRGAGDYTDKPIF. CDR3 bases: TGTGCCTGTGACACCCTTAGGGGAGCTGGGGATTACACCGATAAACCCATCTTT.

This clone showed up just a few times. The chain uses TRDV2 and TRDJ1; no firm D call. Germline CDR1 and CDR2: GEAIGNYY and EKD. This CDR3 is built from 15 residues. The V and J ends lost 3 bases and 3 bases respectively, with 16 bases between them. CDR3 sequence (DNA): TGTGCCTGTGACGGGTTGGAAGCGAAGGCCGATAAACTCATCTTT. It codes for CACDGLEAKADKLIF.

J is TRDJ1 and V is TRDV2; D possibly corresponds to TRDD3 (6 bases). The length of the CDR3 is 16 residues. The germline V gene has CDR1 GEAIGNYY and CDR2 EKD. Between the trimmed V and J ends, which lost 2 bases and 0 bases, there was a span of 15 bases. CDR3 sequence (DNA): TGTGCCTGTGACATGATGGGGGGCCCGTACACCGATAAACTCATCTTT. This gives the protein CACDMMGGPYTDKLIF.

In the case of this clone: The TCRdb record carries a much larger clone's protein, which differs from this DNA's translation at residue 3; a read error is the likely cause, and the protein listed here is the DNA translation. The chain has TRDV2 and TRDJ1, with 7 positions matching TRDD3. V shed 7 bases and J 4 bases; nucleotides not matched to a gene: 14. Germline V lookup: CDR1 GEAIGNYY, CDR2 EKD. The length of the CDR3 is 15 residues. CDR3 protein: CAWDSLGDGGDKLIF. DNA of the CDR3: TGTGCCTGGGACTCGTTGGGGGACGGGGGCGATAAACTCATCTTT.

With respect to this clone: This likely stems from a read error, as it lies one base from a far larger clone. Other DNA sequences within the sample encode an identical CDR3. This chain uses TRDV2 with TRDJ1; TRDD2 or TRDD3 may be the D gene (8 bases each). The length of the CDR3 is 22 residues. Trimming removed 1 base at V and 0 bases at J, with 32 bases between. CDR1 and CDR2 (germline): GEAIGNYY, EKD. CDR3 DNA: TGTGCCTGTGACACTCTTCCTACGGGACCTGGGGGACCCCCGACCGACACCGATAAACTCATCTTT. Translating it yields CACDTLPTGPGGPPTDTDKLIF.

This clone was counted a few times. The chain couples TRDV2 to TRDJ3; 12 nucleotides line up with TRDD3. The CDR3 spans 19 residues. In germline, CDR1 is GEAIGNYY, CDR2 EKD. After removal of 0 bases from V and 6 bases from J, the junction contained 8 bases not matched to a gene. The CDR3 region is CACDTVGLGDTQDTRQMFF. The DNA for the CDR3 is TGTGCCTGTGACACCGTAGGGCTGGGGGATACGCAGGACACCCGACAGATGTTTTTC.

The chain is built from TRDV1 and TRDJ2; D tentatively fits TRDD2 or TRDD3 (5 bases each). The CDR3 extends over 20 amino acids. Trimming stripped 5 bases from V and 4 bases from J, with 29 bases between. Germline values: CDR1 TSWWSYY, CDR2 QGS. CDR3: CALGPHGLRGHDTKTAQLFF. CDR3 nucleotide sequence: TGTGCTCTTGGGCCTCACGGCCTTCGGGGCCATGATACTAAGACAGCACAACTCTTCTTT.

This clone was observed a few times. A read error is possible here, since a much larger clone lies one base away. The chain couples TRDV2 to TRDJ1; TRDD2 or TRDD3 may be the D gene (5 bases each). This CDR3 is 19 amino acids long. CDR1 is GEAIGNYY and CDR2 is EKD in the germline V gene. Trimming cost V 0 bases and J 0 bases, with 22 bases left between them. This CDR3 is CACDTVGGEYPSYTDKLIF. The CDR3 DNA sequence: TGTGCCTGTGACACCGTGGGTGGGGAATACCCTTCTTACACCGATAAACTCATCTTT.